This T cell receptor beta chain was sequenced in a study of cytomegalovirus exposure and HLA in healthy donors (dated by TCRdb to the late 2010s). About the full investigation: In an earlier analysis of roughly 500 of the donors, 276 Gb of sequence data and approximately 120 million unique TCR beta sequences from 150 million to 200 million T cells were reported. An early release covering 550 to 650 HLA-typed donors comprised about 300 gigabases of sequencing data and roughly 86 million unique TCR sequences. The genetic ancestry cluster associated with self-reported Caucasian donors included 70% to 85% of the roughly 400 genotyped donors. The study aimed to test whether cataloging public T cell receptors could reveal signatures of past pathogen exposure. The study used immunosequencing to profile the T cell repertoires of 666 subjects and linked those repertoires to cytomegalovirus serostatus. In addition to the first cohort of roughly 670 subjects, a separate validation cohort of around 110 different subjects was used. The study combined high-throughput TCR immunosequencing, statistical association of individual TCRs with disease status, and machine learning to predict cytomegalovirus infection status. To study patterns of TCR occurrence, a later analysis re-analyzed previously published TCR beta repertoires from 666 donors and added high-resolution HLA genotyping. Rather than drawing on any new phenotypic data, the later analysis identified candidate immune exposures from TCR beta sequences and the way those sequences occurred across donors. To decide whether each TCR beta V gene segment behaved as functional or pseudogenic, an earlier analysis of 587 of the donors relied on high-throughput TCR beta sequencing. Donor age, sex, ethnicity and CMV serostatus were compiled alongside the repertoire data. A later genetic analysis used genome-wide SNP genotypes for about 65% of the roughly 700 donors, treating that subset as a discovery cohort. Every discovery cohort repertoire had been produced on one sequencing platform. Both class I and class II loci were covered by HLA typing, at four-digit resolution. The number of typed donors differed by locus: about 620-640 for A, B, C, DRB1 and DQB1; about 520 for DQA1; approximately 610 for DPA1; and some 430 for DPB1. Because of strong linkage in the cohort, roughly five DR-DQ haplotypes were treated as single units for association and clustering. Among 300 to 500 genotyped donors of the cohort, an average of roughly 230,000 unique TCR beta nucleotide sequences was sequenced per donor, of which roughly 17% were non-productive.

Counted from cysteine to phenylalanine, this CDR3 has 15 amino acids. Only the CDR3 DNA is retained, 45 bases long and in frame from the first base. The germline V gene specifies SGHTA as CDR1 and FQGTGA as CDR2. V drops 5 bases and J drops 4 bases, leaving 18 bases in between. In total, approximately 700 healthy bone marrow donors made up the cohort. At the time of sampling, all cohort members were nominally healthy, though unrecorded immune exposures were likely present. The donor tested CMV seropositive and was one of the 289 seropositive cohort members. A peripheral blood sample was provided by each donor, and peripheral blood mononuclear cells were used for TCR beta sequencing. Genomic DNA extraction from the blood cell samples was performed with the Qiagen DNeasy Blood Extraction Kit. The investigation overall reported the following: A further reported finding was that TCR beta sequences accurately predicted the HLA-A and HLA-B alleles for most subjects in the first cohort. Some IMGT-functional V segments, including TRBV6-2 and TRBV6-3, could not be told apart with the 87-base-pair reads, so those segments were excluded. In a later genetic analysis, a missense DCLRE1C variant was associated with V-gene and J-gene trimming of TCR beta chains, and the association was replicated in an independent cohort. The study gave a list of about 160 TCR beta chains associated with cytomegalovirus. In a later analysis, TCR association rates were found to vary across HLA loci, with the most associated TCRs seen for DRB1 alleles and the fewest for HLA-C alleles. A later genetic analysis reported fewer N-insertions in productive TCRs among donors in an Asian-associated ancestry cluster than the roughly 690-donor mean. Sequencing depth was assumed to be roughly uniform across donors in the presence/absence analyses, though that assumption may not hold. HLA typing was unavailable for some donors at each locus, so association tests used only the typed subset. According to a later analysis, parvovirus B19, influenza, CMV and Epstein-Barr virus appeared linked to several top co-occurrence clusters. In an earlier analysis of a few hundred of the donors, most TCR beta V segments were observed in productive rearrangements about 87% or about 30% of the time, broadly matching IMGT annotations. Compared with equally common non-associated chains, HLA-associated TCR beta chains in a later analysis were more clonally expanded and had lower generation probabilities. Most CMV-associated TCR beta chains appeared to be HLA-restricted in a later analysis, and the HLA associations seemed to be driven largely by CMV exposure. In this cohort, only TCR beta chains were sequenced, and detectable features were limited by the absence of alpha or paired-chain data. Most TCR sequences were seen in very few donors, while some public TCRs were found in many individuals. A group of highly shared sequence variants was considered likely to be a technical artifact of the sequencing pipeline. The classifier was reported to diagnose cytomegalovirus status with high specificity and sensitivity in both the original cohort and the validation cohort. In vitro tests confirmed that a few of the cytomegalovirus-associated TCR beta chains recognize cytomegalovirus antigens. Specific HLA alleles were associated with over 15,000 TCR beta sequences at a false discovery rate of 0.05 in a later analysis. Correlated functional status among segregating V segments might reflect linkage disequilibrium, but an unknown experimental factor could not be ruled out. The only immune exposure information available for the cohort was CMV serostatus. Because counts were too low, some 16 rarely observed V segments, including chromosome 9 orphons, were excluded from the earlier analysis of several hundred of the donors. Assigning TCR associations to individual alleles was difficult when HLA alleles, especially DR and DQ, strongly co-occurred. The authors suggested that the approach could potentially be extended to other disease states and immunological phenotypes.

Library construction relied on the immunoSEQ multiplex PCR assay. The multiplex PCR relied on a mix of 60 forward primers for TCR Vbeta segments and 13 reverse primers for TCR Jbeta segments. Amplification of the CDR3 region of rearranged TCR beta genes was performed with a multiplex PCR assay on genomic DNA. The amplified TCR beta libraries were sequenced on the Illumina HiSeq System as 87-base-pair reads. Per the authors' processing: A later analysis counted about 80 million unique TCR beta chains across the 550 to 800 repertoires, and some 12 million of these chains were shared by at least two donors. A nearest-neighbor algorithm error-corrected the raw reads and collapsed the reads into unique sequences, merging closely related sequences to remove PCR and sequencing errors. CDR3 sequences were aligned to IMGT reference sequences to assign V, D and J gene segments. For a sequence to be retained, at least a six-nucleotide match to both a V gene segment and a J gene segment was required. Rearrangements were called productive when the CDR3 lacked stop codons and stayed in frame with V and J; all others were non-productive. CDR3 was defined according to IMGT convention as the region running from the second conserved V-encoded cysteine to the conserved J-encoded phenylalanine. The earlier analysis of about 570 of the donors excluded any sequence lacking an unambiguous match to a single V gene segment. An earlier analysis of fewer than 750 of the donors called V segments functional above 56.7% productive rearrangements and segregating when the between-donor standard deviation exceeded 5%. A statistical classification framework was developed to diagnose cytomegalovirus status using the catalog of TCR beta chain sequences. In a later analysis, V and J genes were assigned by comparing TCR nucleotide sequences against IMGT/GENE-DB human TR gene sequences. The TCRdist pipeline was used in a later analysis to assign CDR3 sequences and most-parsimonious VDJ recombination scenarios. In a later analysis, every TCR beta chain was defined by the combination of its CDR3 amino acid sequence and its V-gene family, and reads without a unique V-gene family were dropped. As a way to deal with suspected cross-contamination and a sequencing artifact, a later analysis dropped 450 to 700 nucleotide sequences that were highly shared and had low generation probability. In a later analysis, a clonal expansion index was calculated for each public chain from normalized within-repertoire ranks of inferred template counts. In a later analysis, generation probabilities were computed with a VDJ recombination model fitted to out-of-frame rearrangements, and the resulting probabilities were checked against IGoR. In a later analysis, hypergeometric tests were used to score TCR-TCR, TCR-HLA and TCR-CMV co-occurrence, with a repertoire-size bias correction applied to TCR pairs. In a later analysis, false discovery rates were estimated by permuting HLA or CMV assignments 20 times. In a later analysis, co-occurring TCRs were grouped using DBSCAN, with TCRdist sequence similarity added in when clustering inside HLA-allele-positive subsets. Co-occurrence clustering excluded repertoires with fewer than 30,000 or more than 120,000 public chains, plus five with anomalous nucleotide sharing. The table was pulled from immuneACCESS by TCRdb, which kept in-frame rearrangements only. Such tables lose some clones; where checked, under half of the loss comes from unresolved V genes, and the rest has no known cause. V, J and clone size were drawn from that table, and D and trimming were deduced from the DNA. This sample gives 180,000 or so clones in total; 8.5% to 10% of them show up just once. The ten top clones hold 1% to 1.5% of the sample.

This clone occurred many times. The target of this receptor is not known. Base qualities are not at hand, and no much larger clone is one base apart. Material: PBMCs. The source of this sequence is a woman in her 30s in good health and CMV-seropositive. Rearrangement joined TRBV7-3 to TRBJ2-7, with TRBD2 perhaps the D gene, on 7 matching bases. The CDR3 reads CASSRGGAEAYEQYF. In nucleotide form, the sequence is TGTGCCAGCAGCCGCGGGGGCGCTGAGGCTTACGAGCAGTACTTC.